The source of this T cell receptor beta chain is a study of T cell responses to AZD1222 COVID-19 vaccine. Overall study: Second-dose intervals of approximately 4 or approximately 12 weeks were pooled.

Produced via immunoSEQ multiplex PCR; TCRdb's table is partial and in-frame only. The data hold some 200,000 clones, with 75% to 90% observed a single time. Notes on the study in general: Vaccine-associated CD4 TCRs ranged over spike, dominating at 160-218 and 743-854. Every sample of the repertoires postdated the peak T cell response.

This clone was recorded once. Antigen: not known. This TCR came from an adult in good health. The source was peripheral blood, collected on day 0 of AZD1222 vaccination.

CDR3 sequence: CASSLGTDIHNEQFF. The CDR3 DNA is TGCGCCAGCAGCTTGGGGACGGACATACACAATGAGCAGTTCTTC. The V gene is TRBV5-1, the J gene TRBJ2-1, with a weak D call TRBD1 (5 bases). The CDR3 extends over 15 amino acids. V was cut by 0 bases and J by 5 bases, with 12 bases left in between. CDR1 is SGHRS, CDR2 YFSETQ, per germline.